This T cell receptor (beta chain) was captured in a study of blood T cell repertoires in COVID-19. Study background: COVID-19 samples from acute and convalescent phases originated in the United States, Italy and Spain.

This clone came up a few times. Participants were aged about 18 to 90 years, lived in 20 to 25 US areas, and enrolled virtually. The assay was immunoSEQ multiplex PCR, and TCRdb's table has in-frame clones only and misses some. The table records approximately 200,000 clones, approximately 86% of them present only once. This CDR3 spans 11 amino acids. Germline CDR1 reads MDHEN; CDR2 reads SYDVKM. Trimming stripped 11 bases from V and 11 bases from J, with 15 bases between. Sequencing used PBMCs or T cells enriched from blood (not recorded which). The TCR comes from a man between 18 and 29 years old with acute COVID-19. The chain employs TRBV28 and TRBJ2-2, with D tentatively TRBD1 (6 bases). The CDR3 loop is CAAGPGQELFF. In nucleotides, the CDR3 is TGTGCCGCCGGTCCGGGACAAGAGCTGTTTTTT.